A selection of T cell receptor beta chains follows, all from one sample in a study of vaccination and CD4 T cells after COVID-19. TCRdb independently ran MiXCR on the PCR reads; one entry per CDR3 protein. The profile shows approximately 5,700 distinct CDR3 sequences, about two fifths of them singletons. These receptors are not linked to any known antigen. Source material: CD4+ T cells from blood, cultured in vitro. These receptors were obtained from a human donor in good health. The CDR3 runs from the conserved cysteine through the conserved F or W. D genes are given only for firm matches. Only some rows state a clone size, as once, few, many or a class for expanded clones.

d_gene	len	v_gene	abundance	j_gene	CDR3nt	CDR3aa
.	13	TRBV21-1	.	TRBJ1-2	TGTGCCAGCAGCAAAGGGACAGGGCACGGCTACACCTTC	CASSKGTGHGYTF
.	16	TRBV6-1	few	TRBJ1-1	TGTGCCAGCAGTGACTTTGGGGGGAGTAGGTACACTGAAGCTTTCTTT	CASSDFGGSRYTEAFF
.	13	TRBV5-1	.	TRBJ1-2	TGCGCCAGCAGCTGGAAAGGGACGGATGGCTACACCTTC	CASSWKGTDGYTF
.	13	TRBV9	.	TRBJ1-1	TGTGCCAGCAGCGTAGCGGGGGACACTGAAGCTTTCTTT	CASSVAGDTEAFF
.	16	TRBV7-6	.	TRBJ2-3	TGTGCCAGCAGCTTCGGCCCTAGAGGAAACACAGATACGCAGTATTTT	CASSFGPRGNTDTQYF
.	15	TRBV12-3/TRBV12-4	once	TRBJ2-7	TGTGCCAGCAGTCGTTATGAACCGGGGTCCCACGAGCAGTACTTC	CASSRYEPGSHEQYF
TRBD1	16	TRBV7-2	.	TRBJ1-1	TGTGCCAGCAGCAAACAGGGGGCTCGGGTTAACACTGAAGCTTTCTTT	CASSKQGARVNTEAFF
.	13	TRBV14	.	TRBJ1-1	TGTGCCAGCAGCGCTCAGGCCCACACTGAAGCTTTCTTT	CASSAQAHTEAFF
.	14	TRBV27	medium-sized	TRBJ1-2	TGTGCCAGCAGTTTGGGGGGAATGGCCTATGGCTACACCTTC	CASSLGGMAYGYTF
TRBD1	15	TRBV6-5	.	TRBJ2-7	TGTGCCAGCAGTTACTCGAGAGGACAGGGTTACGAGCAGTACTTC	CASSYSRGQGYEQYF
.	13	TRBV2	few	TRBJ1-2	TGTGCCACCCGGACAGAGCTCCCTAGTGGCTACACCTTC	CATRTELPSGYTF
.	14	TRBV25-1	.	TRBJ1-1	TGTGCCAGCAGCAGTGTACAGGGTCGGGAAGAAGCTTTCTTT	CASSSVQGREEAFF
.	14	TRBV6-1	medium-sized	TRBJ1-6	TGTGCCAGCAGTGAGGGACCTGATAATTCACCCCTCCACTTT	CASSEGPDNSPLHF
.	13	TRBV19	.	TRBJ1-5	TGTGCCAGTAGTCGGGGGGGATATCAGCCCCAGCATTTT	CASSRGGYQPQHF
.	14	TRBV7-2	.	TRBJ2-3	TGTGCCAGCAGCAAAACCTCAGGGGGGGATACGCAGTATTTT	CASSKTSGGDTQYF